The T cell receptor beta chain described here comes from a study of T-cell reconstitution after alpha-beta-depleted transplantation in children. Unique molecular identifiers were incorporated into the prepared TCRbeta library. TCRdb reanalysed the PCR reads using MiXCR and keeps one entry per CDR3 protein. The table records about 500,000 distinct CDR3 sequences, 32% of them present only once. CDR3 size: 13 residues. Germline CDR1 reads SEHNR; CDR2 reads FQNEAQ (reference sequence). Trimming took off 1 base at V and 5 bases at J, with 6 bases between the two ends. This receptor was identified in a human donor who donated a stem cell graft to a child with aplastic anemia. This chain connects TRBV7-9 to TRBJ2-1; D remains unclear. This material consisted of PBMCs from the stem cell graft donor, taken from the stem cell graft. CDR3 DNA sequence: TGTGCCAGCAGCTTAGGATGGAACAATGAGCAGTTCTTC. Translation: CASSLGWNNEQFF.